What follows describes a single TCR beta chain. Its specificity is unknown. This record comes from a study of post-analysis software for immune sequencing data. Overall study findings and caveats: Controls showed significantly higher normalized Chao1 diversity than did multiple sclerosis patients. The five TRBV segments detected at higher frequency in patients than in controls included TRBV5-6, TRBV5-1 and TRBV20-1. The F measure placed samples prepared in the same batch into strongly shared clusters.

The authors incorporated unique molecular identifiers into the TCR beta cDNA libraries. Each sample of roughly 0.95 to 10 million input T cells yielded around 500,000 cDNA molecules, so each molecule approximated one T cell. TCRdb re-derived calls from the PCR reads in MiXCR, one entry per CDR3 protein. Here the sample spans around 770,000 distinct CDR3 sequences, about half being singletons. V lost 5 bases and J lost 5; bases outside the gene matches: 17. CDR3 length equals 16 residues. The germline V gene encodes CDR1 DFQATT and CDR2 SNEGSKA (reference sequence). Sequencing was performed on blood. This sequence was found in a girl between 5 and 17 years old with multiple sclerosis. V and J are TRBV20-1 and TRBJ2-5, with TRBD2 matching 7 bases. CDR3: CSAPTSTGTIYETQYF. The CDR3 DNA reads TGCAGTGCTCCTACCTCAACCGGGACTATTTACGAGACCCAGTACTTC.